This TCR beta chain was sequenced during a study of blood T cell repertoires in COVID-19. Clones were sequenced by immunoSEQ multiplex PCR, and TCRdb holds only the in-frame ones, with some missing. The data contain about 160,000 clones, roughly four fifths of them singletons. This clone was seen only once. V lost 4 bases, J lost 2 bases, and 8 bases lay in between. Germline assignment: CDR1 KGHSH and CDR2 LQKENI. This CDR3 contains 13 residues. Sequenced: peripheral blood. This receptor was obtained from a man aged 60 to 69 with active or convalescent COVID-19. This chain uses TRBV18 with TRBJ1-1; D unclear. Here the CDR3 DNA reads TGTGCCAGCTCACGCCAGAAAAACACTGAAGCTTTCTTT. This gives the protein CASSRQKNTEAFF.